The T cell receptor (beta chain) described here comes from a study of T cell repertoires in cytomegalovirus infection. Study observations and caveats: Accumulated public TCR beta family frequency recognized individuals carrying CMV together with the relevant HLA. Ex vivo responses were dominated by HLA-C-restricted CMV-specific TCR beta clonotypes.

Trimming took 8 bases from V and 3 from J, leaving 19 bases between them. Germline CDR1 and CDR2: LNHDA and SQIVND (reference sequence). This CDR3 has 16 residues. TCRdb used MiXCR to reprocess the reads, holding one entry per CDR3 protein. The sample holds about 700,000 distinct CDR3 sequences; around 32% are singletons and the top ten take over 15%. A remark on this clonotype: Its specificity is unknown.

This TCR was sampled from a human donor in good health (CMV status not recorded). Some clones in this sample may be carry-over from other donors' samples. The material sequenced was cultured PBMCs, taken from culture after CMV antigen stimulation. The chain is built from TRBV19 and TRBJ1-4; no clear D gene. The CDR3 sequence: CASRREHTPANEKLFF. The CDR3 bases are TGTGCCAGTCGCCGGGAGCACACCCCGGCTAATGAAAAACTGTTTTTT.